The 8 T cell receptor beta chains in this list originate from one sample, sequenced in a study of response to subunit inactivated influenza vaccine. TCRdb called the RT-PCR reads again in MiXCR, with one record for every CDR3 protein. The sample carries 800,000 or so distinct CDR3 sequences, around 21% recorded once. Sequenced here: PBMCs from blood, sampled around 5 days after vaccination. The origin of the receptors is a man aged 50 to 60 who received an inactivated influenza vaccine.

This clonotype was seen more than once but under ten times. This chain joins TRBV6-1 and TRBJ2-2, with D tentatively TRBD1 (6 bases). The CDR3 runs to 17 residues. The germline V and J ends were trimmed by 6 bases and 1 base, with 18 bases remaining between them. Germline CDR1 and CDR2: MNHNS and SASEGT. The CDR3, as DNA: TGTGCCAGCAGGTCGAGGTGGGGGCAGCAGAACACCGGGGAGCTGTTTTTT. The encoded protein is CASRSRWGQQNTGELFF.

There are a few counts of this clonotype. V usage is TRBV5-1 and J usage is TRBJ1-6, with TRBD1 matching 7 bases. This CDR3 contains 15 residues. Trimming took 0 bases from V and 7 from J; bases not matched to a gene: 4. The germline CDR1 and CDR2 sequences are SGHRS and YFSETQ. The CDR3 DNA is TGCGCCAGCAGCTTGGCGGGACAGATGAATTCACCCCTCCACTTT. Translating gives CASSLAGQMNSPLHF.

Only one count was recorded for this clonotype. This chain joins TRBV12-3 or TRBV12-4 and TRBJ2-7; the D is unclear. This CDR3 has 13 residues. V gave up 3 bases and J gave up 3 bases, with 9 bases separating them. In DNA, the CDR3 is TGTGCCAGCAGTTTCGACACGTTCTACGAGCAGTACTTC. Amino acids: CASSFDTFYEQYF.

This clonotype was seen a few times. The chain links TRBV5-1 to TRBJ2-7; 7 bases map to TRBD1. J lost 7 bases, V lost 2 bases, and 3 bases had no gene match. The CDR3 loop spans 12 amino acids. Germline V gene sequence: CDR1 SGHRS, CDR2 YFSETQ. Written as DNA, the CDR3 is TGCGCCAGCAGCTTTACAGGGGAAGAGCAGTACTTC. As protein: CASSFTGEEQYF.

This chain links TRBV4-2 with TRBJ2-7; TRBD1 matches 11 bases. Trimming at V came to 5 bases and at J to 6 bases, leaving 12 bases not matched to a gene. The CDR3 is 16 amino acids. Germline loops: CDR1 LGHNA, CDR2 YNFKEQ. The CDR3 is CASSKISGTGGGEQYF. CDR3 nucleotides: TGTGCCAGCAGCAAAATATCCGGGACAGGGGGAGGCGAGCAGTACTTC.

The chain is built from TRBV7-9 and TRBJ1-1; D possibly corresponds to TRBD1 (5 bases). Germline assignment: CDR1 SEHNR and CDR2 FQNEAQ (reference sequence). V gave up 5 bases and J gave up 7 bases, with 20 bases separating them. This CDR3 has 15 amino acids. Here the CDR3 reads CASSITDSLVSEAFF. In DNA form, the CDR3 reads TGTGCCAGCAGCATTACCGACAGTCTGGTTAGTGAAGCTTTCTTT.

This clonotype has ten or more counts. This rearrangement joins TRBV29-1 to TRBJ2-1; TRBD2 aligns across 10 bases. In germline, CDR1 is SQVTM, CDR2 ANQGSEA. J lost 8 bases, V lost 4 bases, and 5 bases had no gene match. CDR3 length: 13 amino acids. CDR3 in amino acids: CSVGQRGGYEQFF. DNA for the CDR3: TGCAGCGTTGGTCAGCGGGGGGGCTATGAGCAGTTCTTC.

This rearrangement joins TRBV6-4 to TRBJ2-2; D not resolved. The CDR3 is 13 amino acids. Germline lookup yields CDR1 MRHNA and CDR2 SNTAGT. V was clipped by 5 bases and J by 4 bases, with 8 bases between them. CDR3 loop: CASSKELTGELFF. The CDR3 nucleotides are TGTGCCAGCAGTAAAGAACTCACCGGGGAGCTGTTTTTT.